A selection of T cell receptor beta chains follows, all from one sample in a study of monozygotic twins with inflammatory bowel disease. TCRdb re-called the 5' RACE reads and catalogs CDR3 proteins one per entry, DNA excluded. Its listing shows around 450,000 distinct CDR3 sequences. The sequenced sample consisted of blood. These receptors originate from a human donor with ulcerative colitis or Crohn's disease, or a healthy co-twin of an affected twin (not recorded which). The CDR3 runs from the conserved cysteine through the conserved F or W. Each record gives: CDR3 protein, V gene, J gene.

CDR3 protein: CSVGTGTPRVAFF; V gene: TRBV29-1; J gene: TRBJ1-1
CDR3 protein: CASTIRQGGLTGELFF; V gene: TRBV12-3/TRBV12-4; J gene: TRBJ2-2
CDR3 protein: CASSLVAGAVSNEQFF; V gene: TRBV7-8; J gene: TRBJ2-1
CDR3 protein: CASSYGRASYEQYF; V gene: TRBV7-2; J gene: TRBJ2-7
CDR3 protein: CSALLVRGHEKLFF; V gene: TRBV20-1; J gene: TRBJ1-4
CDR3 protein: CASSRGDYYNEQFF; V gene: TRBV3-1; J gene: TRBJ2-1
CDR3 protein: CASSYRAVWYGYTF; V gene: TRBV6-5; J gene: TRBJ1-2
CDR3 protein: CASSLSGTTRGEQYF; V gene: TRBV7-9; J gene: TRBJ2-7
CDR3 protein: CASSLGTSGRWSTDTQYF; V gene: TRBV4-3; J gene: TRBJ2-3
CDR3 protein: CASSLMTVTLGPTDTQYF; V gene: TRBV5-1; J gene: TRBJ2-3
CDR3 protein: CASSMLGTGELFF; V gene: TRBV7-9; J gene: TRBJ2-2
CDR3 protein: CAPPNRPYEQYF; V gene: TRBV24-1; J gene: TRBJ2-7
CDR3 protein: CASSTWDDNTGELFF; V gene: TRBV11-2; J gene: TRBJ2-2
CDR3 protein: CASSLARAQYF; V gene: TRBV5-8; J gene: TRBJ2-3
CDR3 protein: CASSSRGQSSYEQYF; V gene: TRBV7-2; J gene: TRBJ2-7
CDR3 protein: CSAPGPNTEAFF; V gene: TRBV20-1; J gene: TRBJ1-1
CDR3 protein: CASRPSGVNTDTQYF; V gene: TRBV27; J gene: TRBJ2-3
CDR3 protein: CASSGDRDAYNEQFF; V gene: TRBV6-2/TRBV6-3; J gene: TRBJ2-1
CDR3 protein: CASSPRQVEAFF; V gene: TRBV21-1; J gene: TRBJ1-1
CDR3 protein: CASSPTIGGTTDTQYF; V gene: TRBV4-2; J gene: TRBJ2-3
CDR3 protein: CASSISWSRREAEAFF; V gene: TRBV19; J gene: TRBJ1-1
CDR3 protein: CSARGRKTDTQYF; V gene: TRBV20-1; J gene: TRBJ2-3
CDR3 protein: CASSRGSGSSYNEQFF; V gene: TRBV11-2; J gene: TRBJ2-1
CDR3 protein: CASSYRYTKVGSQETQYF; V gene: TRBV6-5; J gene: TRBJ2-5
CDR3 protein: CASSYSLPGQGWANTQYF; V gene: TRBV6-5; J gene: TRBJ2-3
CDR3 protein: CASSPLRGAQYEQYF; V gene: TRBV27; J gene: TRBJ2-7
CDR3 protein: CASSPGTGTSGANVPTF; V gene: TRBV25-1; J gene: TRBJ2-6
CDR3 protein: CASSLDSGPYEQYF; V gene: TRBV5-1; J gene: TRBJ2-7
CDR3 protein: CASSYNRGNQPQHF; V gene: TRBV6-5; J gene: TRBJ1-5
CDR3 protein: CAAKAGGYEQYF; V gene: TRBV28; J gene: TRBJ2-7
CDR3 protein: CAISLGPADIQYF; V gene: TRBV6-1; J gene: TRBJ2-4
CDR3 protein: CASASGTGSFEQYF; V gene: TRBV2; J gene: TRBJ2-7
CDR3 protein: CASSSLGAGEQFF; V gene: TRBV7-2; J gene: TRBJ2-1
CDR3 protein: CASSQENSYNEQFF; V gene: TRBV14; J gene: TRBJ2-1
CDR3 protein: CASSLDSREAFF; V gene: TRBV12-3/TRBV12-4; J gene: TRBJ1-1
CDR3 protein: CASSSPDRSQHF; V gene: TRBV28; J gene: TRBJ1-5
CDR3 protein: CASSFTGSEAFF; V gene: TRBV5-1; J gene: TRBJ1-1
CDR3 protein: CASSVTGDNHEQYF; V gene: TRBV7-2; J gene: TRBJ2-7
CDR3 protein: CASRNGIQETQYF; V gene: TRBV5-5; J gene: TRBJ2-5
CDR3 protein: CSASYLGTNYGYTF; V gene: TRBV20-1; J gene: TRBJ1-2
CDR3 protein: CATSTGTGLTGELFF; V gene: TRBV24-1; J gene: TRBJ2-2